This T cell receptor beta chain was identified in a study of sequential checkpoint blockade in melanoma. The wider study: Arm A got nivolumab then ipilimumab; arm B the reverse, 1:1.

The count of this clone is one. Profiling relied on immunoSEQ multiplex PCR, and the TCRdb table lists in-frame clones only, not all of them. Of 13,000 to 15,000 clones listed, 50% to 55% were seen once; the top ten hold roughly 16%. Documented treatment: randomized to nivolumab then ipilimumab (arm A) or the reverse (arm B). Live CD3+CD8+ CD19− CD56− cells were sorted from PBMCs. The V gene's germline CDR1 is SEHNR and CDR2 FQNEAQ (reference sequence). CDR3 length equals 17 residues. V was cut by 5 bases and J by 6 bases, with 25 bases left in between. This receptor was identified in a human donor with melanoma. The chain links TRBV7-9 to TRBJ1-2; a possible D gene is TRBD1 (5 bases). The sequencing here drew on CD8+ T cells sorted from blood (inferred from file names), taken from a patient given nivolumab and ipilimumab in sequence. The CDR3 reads CASSPISLGGGTNGYTF. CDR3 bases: TGTGCCAGCAGCCCAATATCGCTCGGAGGCGGGACTAATGGCTACACCTTC.